This T cell receptor (beta chain) was profiled in a study of CD8 T cells in Susac syndrome. With random hexamers, roughly 0.5 to 1 ug RNA was reverse transcribed. MiXCR was run by TCRdb on the immunoSEQ multiplex PCR reads, yielding one entry per CDR3 protein. The data show approximately 150,000 distinct CDR3 sequences, with approximately 94% seen just once and under 0.095% held by the top ten. The CDR3 extends over 16 amino acids. V lost 5 bases, J lost 0 bases, and 10 bases stayed unmatched. This sequence originates from a human donor in good health. The gene calls are TRBV12-3 or TRBV12-4 and TRBJ2-7, with 7 nucleotides matching TRBD2. The sequencing input was CD4+ T cells from PBMCs. The CDR3 bases are TGTGCCAGCAGTGACCCCACCGGGACTACCTCCTACGAGCAGTACTTC. It codes for CASSDPTGTTSYEQYF.